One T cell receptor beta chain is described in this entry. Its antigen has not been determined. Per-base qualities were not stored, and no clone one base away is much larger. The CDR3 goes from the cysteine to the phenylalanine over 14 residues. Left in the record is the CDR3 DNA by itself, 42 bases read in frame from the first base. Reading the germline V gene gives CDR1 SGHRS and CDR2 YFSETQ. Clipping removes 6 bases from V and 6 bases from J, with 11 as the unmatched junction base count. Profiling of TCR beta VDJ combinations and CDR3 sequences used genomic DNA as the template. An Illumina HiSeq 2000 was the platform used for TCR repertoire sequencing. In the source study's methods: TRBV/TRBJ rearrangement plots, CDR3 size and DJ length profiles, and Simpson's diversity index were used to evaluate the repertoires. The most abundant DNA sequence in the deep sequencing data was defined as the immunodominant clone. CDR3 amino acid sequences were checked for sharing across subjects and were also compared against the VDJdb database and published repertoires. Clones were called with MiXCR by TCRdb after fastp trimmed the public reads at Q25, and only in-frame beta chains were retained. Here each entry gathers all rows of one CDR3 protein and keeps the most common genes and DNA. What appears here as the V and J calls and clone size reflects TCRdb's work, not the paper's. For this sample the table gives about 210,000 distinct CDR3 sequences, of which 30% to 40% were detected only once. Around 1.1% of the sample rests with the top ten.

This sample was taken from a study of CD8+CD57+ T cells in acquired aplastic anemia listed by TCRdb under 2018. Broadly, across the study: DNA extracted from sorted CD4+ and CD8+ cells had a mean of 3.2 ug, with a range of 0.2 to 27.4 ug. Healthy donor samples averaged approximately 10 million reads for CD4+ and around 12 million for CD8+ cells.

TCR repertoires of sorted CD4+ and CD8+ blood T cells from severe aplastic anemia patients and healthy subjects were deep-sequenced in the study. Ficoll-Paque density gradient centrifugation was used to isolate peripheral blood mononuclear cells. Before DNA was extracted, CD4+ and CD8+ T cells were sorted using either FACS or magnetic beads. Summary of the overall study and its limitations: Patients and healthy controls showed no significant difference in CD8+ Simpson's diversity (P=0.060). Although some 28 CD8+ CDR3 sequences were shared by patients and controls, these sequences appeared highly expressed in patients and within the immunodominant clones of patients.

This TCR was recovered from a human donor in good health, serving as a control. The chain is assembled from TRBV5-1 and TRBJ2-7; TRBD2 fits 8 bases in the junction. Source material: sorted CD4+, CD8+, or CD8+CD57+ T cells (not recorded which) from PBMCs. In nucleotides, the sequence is TGCGCCAGCAAGCTTGGAGCGGGAGAGGCCGAGCAGTACTTC. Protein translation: CASKLGAGEAEQYF.